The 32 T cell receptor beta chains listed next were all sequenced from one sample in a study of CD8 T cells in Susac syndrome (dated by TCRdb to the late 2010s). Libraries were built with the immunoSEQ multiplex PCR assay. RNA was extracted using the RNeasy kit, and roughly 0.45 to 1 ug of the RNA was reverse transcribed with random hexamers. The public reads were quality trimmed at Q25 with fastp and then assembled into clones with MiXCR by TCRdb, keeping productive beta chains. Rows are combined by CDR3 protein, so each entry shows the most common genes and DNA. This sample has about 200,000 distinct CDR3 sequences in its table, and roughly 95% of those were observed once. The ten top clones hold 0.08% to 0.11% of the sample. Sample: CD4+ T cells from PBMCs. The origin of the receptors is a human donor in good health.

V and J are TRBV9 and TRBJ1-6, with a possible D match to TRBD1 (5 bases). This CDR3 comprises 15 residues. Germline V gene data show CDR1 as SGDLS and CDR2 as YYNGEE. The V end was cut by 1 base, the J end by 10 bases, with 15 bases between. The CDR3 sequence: CASSVKGVYGSPLHF. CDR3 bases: TGTGCCAGCAGCGTAAAAGGGGTGTATGGGTCACCCCTCCACTTT.

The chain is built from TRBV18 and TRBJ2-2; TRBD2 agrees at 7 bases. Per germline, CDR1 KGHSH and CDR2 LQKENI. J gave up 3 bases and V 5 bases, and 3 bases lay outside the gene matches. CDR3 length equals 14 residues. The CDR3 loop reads CASSGTTDTGELFF. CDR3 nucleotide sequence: TGTGCCAGCTCAGGGACTACCGACACCGGGGAGCTGTTTTTT.

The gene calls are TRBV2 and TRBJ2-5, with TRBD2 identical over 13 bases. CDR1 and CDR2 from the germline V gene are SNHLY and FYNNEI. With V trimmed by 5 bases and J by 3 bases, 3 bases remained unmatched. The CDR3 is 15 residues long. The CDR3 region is CASSPGLAGEETQYF. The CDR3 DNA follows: TGTGCCAGCAGTCCTGGACTAGCGGGGGAAGAGACCCAGTACTTC.

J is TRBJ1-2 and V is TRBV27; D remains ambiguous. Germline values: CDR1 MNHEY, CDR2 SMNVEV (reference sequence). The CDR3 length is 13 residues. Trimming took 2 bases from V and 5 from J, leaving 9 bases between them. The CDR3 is CASSLRPTYGYTF. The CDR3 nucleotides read TGTGCCAGCAGTTTACGGCCGACGTATGGCTACACCTTC.

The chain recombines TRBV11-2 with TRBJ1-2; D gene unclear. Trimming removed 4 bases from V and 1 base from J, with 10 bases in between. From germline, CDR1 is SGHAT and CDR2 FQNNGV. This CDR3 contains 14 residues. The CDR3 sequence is CASSSLRNNYGYTF. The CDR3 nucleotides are TGTGCCAGCAGCTCGCTGAGGAATAACTATGGCTACACCTTC.

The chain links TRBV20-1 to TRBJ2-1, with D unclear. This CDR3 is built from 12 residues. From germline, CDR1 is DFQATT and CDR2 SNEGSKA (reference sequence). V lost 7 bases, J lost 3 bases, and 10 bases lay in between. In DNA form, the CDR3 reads TGCAGTGGCGGCCGTTACTACAATGAGCAGTTCTTC. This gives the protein CSGGRYYNEQFF.

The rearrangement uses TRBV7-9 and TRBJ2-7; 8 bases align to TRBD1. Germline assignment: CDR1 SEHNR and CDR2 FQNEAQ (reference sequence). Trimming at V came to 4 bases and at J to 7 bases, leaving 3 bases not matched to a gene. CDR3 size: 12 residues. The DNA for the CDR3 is TGTGCCAGCAGCTCAACAGGGGGAGAGCAGTACTTC. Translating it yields CASSSTGGEQYF.

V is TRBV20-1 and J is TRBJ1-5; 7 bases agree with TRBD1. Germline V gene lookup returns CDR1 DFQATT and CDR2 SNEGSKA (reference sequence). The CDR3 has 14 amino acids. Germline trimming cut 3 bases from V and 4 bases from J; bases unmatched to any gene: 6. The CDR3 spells CSARYRGRNQPQHF. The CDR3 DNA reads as TGCAGTGCTAGGTACAGGGGAAGGAATCAGCCCCAGCATTTT.

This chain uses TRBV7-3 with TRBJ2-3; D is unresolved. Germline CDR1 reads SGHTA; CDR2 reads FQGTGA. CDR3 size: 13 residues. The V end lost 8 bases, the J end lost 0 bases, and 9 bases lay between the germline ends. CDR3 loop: CASSQLSTDTQYF. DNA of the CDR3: TGTGCCAGCTCCCAGTTGAGCACAGATACGCAGTATTTT. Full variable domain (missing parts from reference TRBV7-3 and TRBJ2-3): GAGVSQTPSNKVTEKGKYVELRCDPISGHTALYWYRQSLGQGPEFLIYFQGTGAADDSGLPNDRFFAVRPEGSVSTLKIQRTERGDSAVYLCASSQLSTDTQYFGPGTRLTVL.

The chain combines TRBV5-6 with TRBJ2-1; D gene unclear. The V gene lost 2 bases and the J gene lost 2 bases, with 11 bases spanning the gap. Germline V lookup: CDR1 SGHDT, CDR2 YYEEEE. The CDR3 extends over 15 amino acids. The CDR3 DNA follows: TGTGCCAGCAGCTTTGAGTCCTTGCCCTACAATGAGCAGTTCTTC. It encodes CASSFESLPYNEQFF.

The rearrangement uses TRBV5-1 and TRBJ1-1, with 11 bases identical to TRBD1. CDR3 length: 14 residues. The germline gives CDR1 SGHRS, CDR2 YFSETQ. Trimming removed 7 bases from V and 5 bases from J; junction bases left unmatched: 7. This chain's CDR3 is CASVGTGGGTEAFF. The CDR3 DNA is TGCGCCAGCGTCGGGACAGGGGGTGGAACTGAAGCTTTCTTT.

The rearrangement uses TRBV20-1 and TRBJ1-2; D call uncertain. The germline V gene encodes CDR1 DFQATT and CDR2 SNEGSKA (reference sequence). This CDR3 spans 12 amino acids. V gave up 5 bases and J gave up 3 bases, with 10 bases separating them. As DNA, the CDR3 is TGCAGTGCTCCTCGAGAAGACTATGGCTACACCTTC. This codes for CSAPREDYGYTF.

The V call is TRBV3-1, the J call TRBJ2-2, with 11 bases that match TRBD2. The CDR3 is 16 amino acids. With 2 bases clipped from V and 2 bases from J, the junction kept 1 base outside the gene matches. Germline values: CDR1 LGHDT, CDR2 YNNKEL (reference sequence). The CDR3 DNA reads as TGTGCCAGCAGCCAAACTAGCGGGAGTAACACCGGGGAGCTGTTTTTT. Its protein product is CASSQTSGSNTGELFF. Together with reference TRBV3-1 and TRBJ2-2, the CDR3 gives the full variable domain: DTAVSQTPKYLVTQMGNDKSIKCEQNLGHDTMYWYKQDSKKFLKIMFSYNNKELIINETVPNRFSPKSPDKAHLNLHINSLELGDSAVYFCASSQTSGSNTGELFFGEGSRLTVL.

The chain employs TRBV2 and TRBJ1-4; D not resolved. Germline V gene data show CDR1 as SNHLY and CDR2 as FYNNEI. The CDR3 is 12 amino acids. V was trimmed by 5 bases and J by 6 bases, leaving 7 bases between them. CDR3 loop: CASSRDDEKLFF. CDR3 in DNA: TGTGCCAGCAGTCGGGATGATGAAAAACTGTTTTTT.

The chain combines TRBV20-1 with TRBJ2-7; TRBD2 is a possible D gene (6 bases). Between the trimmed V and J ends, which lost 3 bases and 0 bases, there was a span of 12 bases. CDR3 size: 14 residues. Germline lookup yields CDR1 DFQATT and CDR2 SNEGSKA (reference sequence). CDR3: CSARGGRSSYEQYF. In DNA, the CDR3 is TGCAGTGCTAGGGGGGGACGGAGCTCCTACGAGCAGTACTTC.

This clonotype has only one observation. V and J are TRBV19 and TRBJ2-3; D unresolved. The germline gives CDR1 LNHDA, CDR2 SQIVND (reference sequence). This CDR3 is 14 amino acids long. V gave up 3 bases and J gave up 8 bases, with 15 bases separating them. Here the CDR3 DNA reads TGTGCCAGTAGTATCCCCGGGCAACAACGTACGCAGTATTTT. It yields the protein CASSIPGQQRTQYF. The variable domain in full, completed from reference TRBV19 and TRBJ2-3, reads DGGITQSPKYLFRKEGQNVTLSCEQNLNHDAMYWYRQDPGQGLRLIYYSQIVNDFQKGDIAEGYSVSREKKESFPLTVTSAQKNPTAFYLCASSIPGQQRTQYFGPGTRLTVL.

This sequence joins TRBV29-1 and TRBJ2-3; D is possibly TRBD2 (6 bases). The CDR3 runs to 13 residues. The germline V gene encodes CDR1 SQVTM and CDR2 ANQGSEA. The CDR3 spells CRGVRGLEDTQYF. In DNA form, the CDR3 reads TGCAGGGGGGTGAGGGGACTGGAGGATACGCAGTATTTT.

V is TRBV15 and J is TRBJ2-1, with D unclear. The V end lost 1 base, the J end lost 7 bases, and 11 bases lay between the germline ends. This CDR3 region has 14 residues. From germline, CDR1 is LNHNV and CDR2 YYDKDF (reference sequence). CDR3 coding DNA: TGTGCCACCAGCAGAGGGGCCCCAATGAATGAGCAGTTCTTC. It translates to CATSRGAPMNEQFF.

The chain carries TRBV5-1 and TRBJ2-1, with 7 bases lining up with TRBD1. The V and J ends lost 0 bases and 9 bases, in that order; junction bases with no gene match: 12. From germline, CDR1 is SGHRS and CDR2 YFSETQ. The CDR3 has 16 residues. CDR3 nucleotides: TGCGCCAGCAGCTTGGCAAAAGCAGGGGGTTACGGTGAGCAGTTCTTC. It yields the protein CASSLAKAGGYGEQFF.

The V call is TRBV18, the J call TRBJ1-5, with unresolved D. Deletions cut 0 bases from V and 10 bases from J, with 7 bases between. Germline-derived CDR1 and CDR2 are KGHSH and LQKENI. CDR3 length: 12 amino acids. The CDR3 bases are TGTGCCAGCTCACCACCATTGGGTCCCCAGCATTTT. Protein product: CASSPPLGPQHF.

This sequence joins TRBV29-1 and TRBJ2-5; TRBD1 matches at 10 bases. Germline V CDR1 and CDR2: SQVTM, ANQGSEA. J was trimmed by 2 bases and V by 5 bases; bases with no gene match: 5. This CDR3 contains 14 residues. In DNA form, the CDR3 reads TGCAGCGTTAAGTCGGGACAGGGGCAAGAGACCCAGTACTTC. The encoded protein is CSVKSGQGQETQYF.

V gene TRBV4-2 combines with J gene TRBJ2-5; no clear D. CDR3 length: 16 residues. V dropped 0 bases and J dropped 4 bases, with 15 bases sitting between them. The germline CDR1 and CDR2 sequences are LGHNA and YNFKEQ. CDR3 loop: CASSQDFEQMGETQYF. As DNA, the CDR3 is TGTGCCAGCAGCCAAGATTTTGAACAGATGGGAGAGACCCAGTACTTC.

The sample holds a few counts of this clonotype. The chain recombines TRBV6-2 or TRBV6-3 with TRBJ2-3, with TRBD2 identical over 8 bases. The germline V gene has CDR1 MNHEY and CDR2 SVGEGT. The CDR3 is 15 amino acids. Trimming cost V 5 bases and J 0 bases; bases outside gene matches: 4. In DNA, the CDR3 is TGTGCCAGCAGTCCAGCGGGGGCTAGCACAGATACGCAGTATTTT. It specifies CASSPAGASTDTQYF.

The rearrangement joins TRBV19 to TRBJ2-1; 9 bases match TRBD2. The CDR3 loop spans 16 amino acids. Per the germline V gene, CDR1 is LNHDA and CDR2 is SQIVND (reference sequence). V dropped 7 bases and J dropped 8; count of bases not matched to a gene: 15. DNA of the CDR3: TGTGCCAGTAACCCCCGGTGGGCGGGAGGGAGATATGAGCAGTTCTTC. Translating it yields CASNPRWAGGRYEQFF.

The CDR3 here is CASSLGGLLYEQYV. CDR3 nucleotide sequence: TGTGCCAGCAGCTTAGGTGGGCTGTTATACGAGCAGTACGTC. The rearrangement joins TRBV7-9 to TRBJ2-7, with D hard to call. The V and J ends lost 1 base and 4 bases respectively, with 11 bases between them. CDR3 size: 14 residues. Germline CDR1 reads SEHNR; CDR2 reads FQNEAQ (reference sequence).

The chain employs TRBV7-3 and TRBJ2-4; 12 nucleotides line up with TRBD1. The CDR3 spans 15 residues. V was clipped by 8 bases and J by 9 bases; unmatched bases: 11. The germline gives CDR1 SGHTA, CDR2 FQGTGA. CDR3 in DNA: TGTGCCAGCGCGCCCGGGACAGGGGGCGCCGGCATTCAGTACTTC. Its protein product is CASAPGTGGAGIQYF. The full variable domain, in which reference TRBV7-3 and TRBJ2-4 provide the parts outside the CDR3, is GAGVSQTPSNKVTEKGKYVELRCDPISGHTALYWYRQSLGQGPEFLIYFQGTGAADDSGLPNDRFFAVRPEGSVSTLKIQRTERGDSAVYLCASAPGTGGAGIQYFGAGTRLSVL.

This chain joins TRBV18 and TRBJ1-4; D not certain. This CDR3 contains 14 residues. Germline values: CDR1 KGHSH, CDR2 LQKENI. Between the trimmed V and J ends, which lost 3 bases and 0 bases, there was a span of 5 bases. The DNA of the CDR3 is TGTGCCAGCTCACCCATTGCAACTAATGAAAAACTGTTTTTT. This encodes CASSPIATNEKLFF.

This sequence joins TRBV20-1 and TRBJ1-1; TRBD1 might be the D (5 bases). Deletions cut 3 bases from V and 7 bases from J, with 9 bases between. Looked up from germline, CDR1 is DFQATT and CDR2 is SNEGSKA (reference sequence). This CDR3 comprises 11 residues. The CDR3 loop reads CSASGGYEAFF. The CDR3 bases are TGCAGTGCTAGCGGGGGATATGAAGCTTTCTTT.

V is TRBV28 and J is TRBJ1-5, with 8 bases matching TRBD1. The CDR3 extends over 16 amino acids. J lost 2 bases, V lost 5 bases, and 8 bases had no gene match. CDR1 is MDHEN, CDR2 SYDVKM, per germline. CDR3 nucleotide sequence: TGTGCCAGCAGTAGTTTCCAGGGGGCTCGCAATCAGCCCCAGCATTTT. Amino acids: CASSSFQGARNQPQHF.

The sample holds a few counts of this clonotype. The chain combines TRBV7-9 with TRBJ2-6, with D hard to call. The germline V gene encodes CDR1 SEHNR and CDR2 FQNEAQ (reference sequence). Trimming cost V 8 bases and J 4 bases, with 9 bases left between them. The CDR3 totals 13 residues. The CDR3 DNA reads TGTGCCAGCCGAACTTCCGGGGCCAACGTCCTGACTTTC. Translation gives CASRTSGANVLTF.

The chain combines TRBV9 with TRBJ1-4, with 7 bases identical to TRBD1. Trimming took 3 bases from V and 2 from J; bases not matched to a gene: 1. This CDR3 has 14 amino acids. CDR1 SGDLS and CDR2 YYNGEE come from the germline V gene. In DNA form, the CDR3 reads TGTGCCAGCAGCGAACAGGGGACTAATGAAAAACTGTTTTTT. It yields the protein CASSEQGTNEKLFF.

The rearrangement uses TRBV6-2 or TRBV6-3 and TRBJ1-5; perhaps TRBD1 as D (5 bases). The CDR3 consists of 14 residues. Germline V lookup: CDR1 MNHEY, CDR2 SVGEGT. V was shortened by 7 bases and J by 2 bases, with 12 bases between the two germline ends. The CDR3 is CASTGTFGNQPQHF. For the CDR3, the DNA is TGTGCCAGCACCGGGACGTTTGGCAATCAGCCCCAGCATTTT.